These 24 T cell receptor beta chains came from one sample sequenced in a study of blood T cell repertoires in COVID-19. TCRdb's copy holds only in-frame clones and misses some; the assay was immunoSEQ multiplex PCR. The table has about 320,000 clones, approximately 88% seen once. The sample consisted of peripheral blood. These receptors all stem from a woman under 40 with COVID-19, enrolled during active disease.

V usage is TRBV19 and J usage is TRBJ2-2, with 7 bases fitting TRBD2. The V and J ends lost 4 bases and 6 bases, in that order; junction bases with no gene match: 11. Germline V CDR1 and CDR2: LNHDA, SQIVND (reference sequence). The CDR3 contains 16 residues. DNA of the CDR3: TGTGCCAGTAGTACCCTCCGGGGGGACGGCTCCGGGGAGCTGTTTTTT. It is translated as CASSTLRGDGSGELFF.

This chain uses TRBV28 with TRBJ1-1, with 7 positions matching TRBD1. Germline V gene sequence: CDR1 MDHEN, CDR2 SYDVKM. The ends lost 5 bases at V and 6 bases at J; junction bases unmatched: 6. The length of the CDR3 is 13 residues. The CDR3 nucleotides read TGTGCCAGCAGTCGAAGGGGGCTAGCTGAAGCTTTCTTT. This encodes CASSRRGLAEAFF.

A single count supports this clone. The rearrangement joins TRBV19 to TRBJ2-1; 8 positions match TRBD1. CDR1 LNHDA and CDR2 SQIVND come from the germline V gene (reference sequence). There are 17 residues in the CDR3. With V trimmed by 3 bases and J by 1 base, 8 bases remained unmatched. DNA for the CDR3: TGTGCCAGTAGTATCCAGTGGCAGGGGGCGTCCTACAATGAGCAGTTCTTC. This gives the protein CASSIQWQGASYNEQFF.

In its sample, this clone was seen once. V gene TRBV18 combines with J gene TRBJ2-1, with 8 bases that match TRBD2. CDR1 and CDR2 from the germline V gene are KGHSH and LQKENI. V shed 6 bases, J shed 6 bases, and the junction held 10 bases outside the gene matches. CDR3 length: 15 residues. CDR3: CASSRGGNAFNEQFF. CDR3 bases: TGTGCCAGCTCCCGGGGGGGAAACGCTTTCAATGAGCAGTTCTTC. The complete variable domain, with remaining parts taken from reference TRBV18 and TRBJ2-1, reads NAGVMQNPRHLVRRRGQEARLRCSPMKGHSHVYWYRQLPEEGLKFMVYLQKENIIDESGMPKERFSAEFPKEGPSILRIQQVVRGDSAAYFCASSRGGNAFNEQFFGPGTRLTVL.

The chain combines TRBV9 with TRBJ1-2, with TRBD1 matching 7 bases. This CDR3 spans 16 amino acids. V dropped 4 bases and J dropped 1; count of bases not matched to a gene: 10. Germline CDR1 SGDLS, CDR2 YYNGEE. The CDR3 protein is CASSNLDRENNYGYTF. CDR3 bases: TGTGCCAGCAGCAACCTAGACAGGGAAAATAACTATGGCTACACCTTC.

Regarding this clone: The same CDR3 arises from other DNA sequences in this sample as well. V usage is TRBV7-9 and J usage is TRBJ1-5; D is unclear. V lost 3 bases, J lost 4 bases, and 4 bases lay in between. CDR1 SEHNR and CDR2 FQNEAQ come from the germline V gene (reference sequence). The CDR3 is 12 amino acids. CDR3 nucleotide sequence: TGTGCCAGCAGCTTCTTGAATCAGCCCCAGCATTTT. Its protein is CASSFLNQPQHF.

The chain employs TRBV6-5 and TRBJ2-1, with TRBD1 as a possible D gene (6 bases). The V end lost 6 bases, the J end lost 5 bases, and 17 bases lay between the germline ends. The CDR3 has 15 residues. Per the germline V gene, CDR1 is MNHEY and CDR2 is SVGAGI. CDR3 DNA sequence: TGTGCCAGCAGGAAGCCTGGGGGCCGGGACAATGAGCAGTTCTTC. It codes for CASRKPGGRDNEQFF.

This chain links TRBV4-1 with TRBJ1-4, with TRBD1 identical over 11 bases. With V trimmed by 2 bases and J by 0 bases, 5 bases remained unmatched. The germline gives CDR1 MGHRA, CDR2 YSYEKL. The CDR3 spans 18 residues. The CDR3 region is CASSQRDRGGATNEKLFF. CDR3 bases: TGCGCCAGCAGCCAAAGGGACAGGGGGGGCGCAACTAATGAAAAACTGTTTTTT.

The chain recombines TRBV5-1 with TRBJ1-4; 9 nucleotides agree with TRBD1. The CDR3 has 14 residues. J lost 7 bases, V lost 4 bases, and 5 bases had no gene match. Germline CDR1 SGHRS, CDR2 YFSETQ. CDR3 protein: CASSPTGGGEKLFF. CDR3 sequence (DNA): TGCGCCAGCAGCCCGACAGGGGGGGGTGAAAAACTGTTTTTT.

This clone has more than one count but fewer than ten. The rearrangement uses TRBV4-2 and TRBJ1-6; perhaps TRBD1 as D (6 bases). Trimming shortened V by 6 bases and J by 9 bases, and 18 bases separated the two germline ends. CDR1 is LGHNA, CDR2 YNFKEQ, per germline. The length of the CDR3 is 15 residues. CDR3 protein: CASSPETGIGSPLHF. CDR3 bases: TGTGCCAGCAGTCCTGAAACAGGGATCGGTTCACCCCTCCACTTT.

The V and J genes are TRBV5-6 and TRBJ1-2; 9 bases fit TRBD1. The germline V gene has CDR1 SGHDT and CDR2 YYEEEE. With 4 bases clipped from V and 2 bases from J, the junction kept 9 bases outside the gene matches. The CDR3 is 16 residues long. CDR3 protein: CASSPPGTGYNYGYTF. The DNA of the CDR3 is TGTGCCAGCAGCCCACCCGGGACAGGGTACAACTATGGCTACACCTTC. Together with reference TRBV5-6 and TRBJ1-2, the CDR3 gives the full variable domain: DAGVTQSPTHLIKTRGQQVTLRCSPKSGHDTVSWYQQALGQGPQFIFQYYEEEERQRGNFPDRFSGHQFPNYSSELNVNALLLGDSALYLCASSPPGTGYNYGYTFGSGTRLTVV.

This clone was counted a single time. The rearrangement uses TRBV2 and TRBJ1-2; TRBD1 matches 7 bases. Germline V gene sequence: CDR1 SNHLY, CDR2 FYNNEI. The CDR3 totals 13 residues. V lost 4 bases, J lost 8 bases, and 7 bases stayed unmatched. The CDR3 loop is CASSAEAQGGYTF. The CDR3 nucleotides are TGTGCCAGCAGTGCGGAGGCACAGGGGGGCTACACCTTC.

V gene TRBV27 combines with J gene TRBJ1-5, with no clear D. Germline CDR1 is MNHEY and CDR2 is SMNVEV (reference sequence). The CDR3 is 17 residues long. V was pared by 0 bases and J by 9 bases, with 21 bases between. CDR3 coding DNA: TGTGCCAGCAGTTTATCGTCGAGAGGGATCCCAATCAGGCCCCAGCATTTT. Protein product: CASSLSSRGIPIRPQHF.

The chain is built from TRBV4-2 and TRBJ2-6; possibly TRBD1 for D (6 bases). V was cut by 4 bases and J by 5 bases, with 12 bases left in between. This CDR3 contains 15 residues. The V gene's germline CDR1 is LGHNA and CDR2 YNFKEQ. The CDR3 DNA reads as TGTGCCAGCAGCCCAAGGACAGACTGGGCCAACGTCCTGACTTTC. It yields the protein CASSPRTDWANVLTF.

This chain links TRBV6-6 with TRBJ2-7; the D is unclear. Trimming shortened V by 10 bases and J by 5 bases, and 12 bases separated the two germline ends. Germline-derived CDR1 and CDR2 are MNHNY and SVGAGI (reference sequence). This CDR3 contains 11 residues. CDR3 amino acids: CATSYMDEQYV. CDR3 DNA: TGTGCCACCTCCTATATGGACGAGCAGTACGTC.

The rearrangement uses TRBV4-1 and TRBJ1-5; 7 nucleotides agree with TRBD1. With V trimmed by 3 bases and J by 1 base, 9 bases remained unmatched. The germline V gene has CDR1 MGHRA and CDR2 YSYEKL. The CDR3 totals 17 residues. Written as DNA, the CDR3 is TGCGCCAGCAGCCATGACACAGGGGAGGTAAGCAATCAGCCCCAGCATTTT. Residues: CASSHDTGEVSNQPQHF.

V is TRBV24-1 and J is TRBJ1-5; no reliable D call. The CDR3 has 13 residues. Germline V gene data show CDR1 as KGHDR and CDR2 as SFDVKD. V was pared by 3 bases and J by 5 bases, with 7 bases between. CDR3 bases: TGTGCCACCAGTGATCAAACGGATCAGCCCCAGCATTTT. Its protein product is CATSDQTDQPQHF.

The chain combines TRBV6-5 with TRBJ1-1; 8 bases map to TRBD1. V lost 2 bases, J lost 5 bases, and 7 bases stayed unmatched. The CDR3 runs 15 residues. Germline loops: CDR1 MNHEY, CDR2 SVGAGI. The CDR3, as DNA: TGTGCCAGCAGTTACCTCCAGGGGGCGCGTACTGAAGCTTTCTTT. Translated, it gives CASSYLQGARTEAFF.

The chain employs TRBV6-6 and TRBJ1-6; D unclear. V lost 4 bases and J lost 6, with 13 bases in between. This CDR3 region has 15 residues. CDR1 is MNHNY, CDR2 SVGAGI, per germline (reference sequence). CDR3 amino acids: CASSSLGGTNSPLHF. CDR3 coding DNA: TGTGCCAGCAGTTCCCTGGGAGGAACTAATTCACCCCTCCACTTT.

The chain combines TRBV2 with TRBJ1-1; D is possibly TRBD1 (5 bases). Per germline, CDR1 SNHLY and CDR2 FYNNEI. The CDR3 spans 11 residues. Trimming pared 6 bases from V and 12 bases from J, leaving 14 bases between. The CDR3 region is CASRWRGWTFF. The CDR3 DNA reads TGTGCCAGCAGGTGGAGGGGATGGACTTTCTTT. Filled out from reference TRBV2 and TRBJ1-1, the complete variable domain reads EPEVTQTPSHQVTQMGQEVILRCVPISNHLYFYWYRQILGQKVEFLVSFYNNEISEKSEIFDDQFSVERPDGSNFTLKIRSTKLEDSAMYFCASRWRGWTFFGQGTRLTVV.

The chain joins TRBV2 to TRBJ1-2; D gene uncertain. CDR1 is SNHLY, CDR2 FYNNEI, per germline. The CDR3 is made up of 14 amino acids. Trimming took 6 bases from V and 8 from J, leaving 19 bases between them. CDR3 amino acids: CASRRAGQIEGYTF. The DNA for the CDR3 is TGTGCCAGCAGAAGAGCGGGCCAAATTGAAGGCTACACCTTC.

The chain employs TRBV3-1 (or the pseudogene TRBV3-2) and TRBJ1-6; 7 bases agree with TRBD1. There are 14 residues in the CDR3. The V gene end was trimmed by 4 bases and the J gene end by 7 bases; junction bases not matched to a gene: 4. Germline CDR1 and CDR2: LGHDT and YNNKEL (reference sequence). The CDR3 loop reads CASSPGQLNSPLHF. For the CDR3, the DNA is TGTGCCAGCAGCCCGGGACAGCTCAATTCACCCCTCCACTTT.

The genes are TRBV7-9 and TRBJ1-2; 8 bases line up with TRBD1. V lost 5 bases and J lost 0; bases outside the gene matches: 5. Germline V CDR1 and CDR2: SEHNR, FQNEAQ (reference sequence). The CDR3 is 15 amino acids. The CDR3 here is CASSTRTGSNYGYTF. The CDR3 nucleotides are TGTGCCAGCAGCACCAGGACAGGGTCTAACTATGGCTACACCTTC.

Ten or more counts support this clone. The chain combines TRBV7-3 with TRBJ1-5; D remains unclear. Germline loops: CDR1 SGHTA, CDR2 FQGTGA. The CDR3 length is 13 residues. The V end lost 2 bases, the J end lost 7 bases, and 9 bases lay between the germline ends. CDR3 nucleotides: TGTGCCAGCAGCTTATTCGGCGGACAGCCCCAGCATTTT. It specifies CASSLFGGQPQHF.